One and the same sample provided the 19 T cell receptor beta chains below, sequenced in a study of blood T cell repertoires in COVID-19. Here immunoSEQ multiplex PCR was the method, and the copy in TCRdb shows in-frame clones only, minus some. The sample holds roughly 200,000 clones; about 88% are singletons and the top ten take 4.9%. The sequenced sample was peripheral blood. The receptors stem from a woman aged 80 or over with acute or convalescent COVID-19.

This rearrangement joins TRBV27 to TRBJ2-1; TRBD2 matches 7 bases. Germline trimming cut 6 bases from V and 1 base from J; bases unmatched to any gene: 6. Germline loops: CDR1 MNHEY, CDR2 SMNVEV (reference sequence). The CDR3 length is 15 residues. CDR3 residues: CASRDPGGSYNEQFF. The CDR3 DNA reads as TGTGCCAGCAGAGACCCGGGAGGTTCCTACAATGAGCAGTTCTTC.

The rearrangement joins TRBV7-2 to TRBJ1-2; 11 bases map to TRBD1. Germline V CDR1 and CDR2: SGHTA, FQGNSA. The CDR3 totals 17 residues. V was clipped by 5 bases and J by 8 bases; unmatched bases: 16. CDR3 protein: CASSPQGTGGKLGGYTF. CDR3 nucleotide sequence: TGTGCCAGCAGCCCCCAAGGGACAGGGGGAAAACTCGGCGGCTACACCTTC.

This chain links TRBV4-1 with TRBJ2-5; 10 positions match TRBD2. CDR3 length: 17 amino acids. Germline values: CDR1 MGHRA, CDR2 YSYEKL. Trimming took 4 bases from V and 5 from J; bases not matched to a gene: 13. The CDR3 DNA is TGCGCCAGCAGCCTATTGGGGGCTAGCGGGAGCTGGGAGACCCAGTACTTC. This codes for CASSLLGASGSWETQYF.

CDR3 sequence: CASRRQPGETQYF. In nucleotides, the CDR3 is TGTGCCAGCAGACGACAGCCCGGGGAGACCCAGTACTTC. The rearrangement uses TRBV6-4 and TRBJ2-5, with D tentatively TRBD1 (5 bases). This CDR3 spans 13 amino acids. Trimming left V 6 bases short and J 5 bases short, with 13 bases between. Germline assignment: CDR1 MRHNA and CDR2 SNTAGT.

The rearrangement joins TRBV28 to TRBJ1-3; the D gene is possibly TRBD1 (5 bases). CDR3 length: 16 residues. The V end was cut by 6 bases, the J end by 4 bases, with 19 bases between. Germline V gene data show CDR1 as MDHEN and CDR2 as SYDVKM. The CDR3 region has the DNA TGTGCCAGCAGCCCGGCGGGACTAGGACTAGGAAACACCATATATTTT. Protein product: CASSPAGLGLGNTIYF.

As to this clone: Additional DNA sequences in this sample encode the identical CDR3. The V and J genes are TRBV7-2 and TRBJ1-5; the D gene is possibly TRBD1 (6 bases). CDR3 length equals 14 residues. CDR1 is SGHTA, CDR2 FQGNSA, per germline. V lost 5 bases and J 0 bases, leaving 8 bases between the germline ends. CDR3 coding DNA: TGTGCCAGCAGCCTGGACAGTAGCAATCAGCCCCAGCATTTT. This translates into CASSLDSSNQPQHF. Combining the CDR3 with reference TRBV7-2 and TRBJ1-5 gives the whole variable domain GAGVSQSPSNKVTEKGKDVELRCDPISGHTALYWYRQSLGQGLEFLIYFQGNSAPDKSGLPSDRFSAERTGGSVSTLTIQRTQQEDSAVYLCASSLDSSNQPQHFGDGTRLSIL.

V and J are TRBV6-6 and TRBJ2-5; possibly TRBD2 for D (5 bases). This CDR3 contains 16 residues. The germline V gene encodes CDR1 MNHNY and CDR2 SVGAGI (reference sequence). V dropped 2 bases and J dropped 4 bases, with 17 bases sitting between them. This CDR3 reads CASSYLREVLGETQYF. Here the CDR3 DNA reads TGTGCCAGCAGTTACCTCCGGGAAGTATTAGGAGAGACCCAGTACTTC.

The rearrangement uses TRBV28 and TRBJ2-5, with D possibly TRBD1 on 6 matching bases. V dropped 2 bases and J dropped 0 bases, with 13 bases sitting between them. The CDR3 has 16 amino acids. Germline CDR1 MDHEN, CDR2 SYDVKM. DNA of the CDR3: TGTGCCAGCAGTTTAAGAGGGACACCTAACCAAGAGACCCAGTACTTC. This encodes CASSLRGTPNQETQYF.

In this sample, this clone turned up a few times. This sequence joins TRBV5-1 and TRBJ2-1, with 7 bases identical to TRBD2. V shed 0 bases and J 3 bases; nucleotides not matched to a gene: 3. The CDR3 is 15 residues long. Germline V gene sequence: CDR1 SGHRS, CDR2 YFSETQ. CDR3 loop: CASSLEGRGYNEQFF. In DNA, the CDR3 is TGCGCCAGCAGCTTGGAGGGGAGGGGCTACAATGAGCAGTTCTTC.

This clone turned up a few times. The V and J genes are TRBV30 and TRBJ1-5, with TRBD1 identical over 10 bases. The junction had 7 bases not matched to a gene; V was cut back by 0 bases and J by 2 bases. Germline CDR1 is GTSNPN and CDR2 is SVGIG (reference sequence). This CDR3 contains 17 residues. The CDR3 DNA is TGTGCCTGGAGTGTCGGACAGGGGGGAAAGGGCAATCAGCCCCAGCATTTT. This translates into CAWSVGQGGKGNQPQHF.

The J gene is TRBJ2-7, the V gene TRBV7-9, with 8 bases aligning to TRBD1. The CDR3 covers 18 residues. V was clipped by 6 bases and J by 0 bases; unmatched bases: 16. Germline CDR1 is SEHNR and CDR2 is FQNEAQ (reference sequence). The CDR3 spells CASRSSLQGDRFSYEQYF. The CDR3 bases are TGTGCCAGCAGATCCTCTCTGCAGGGGGACAGGTTCTCCTACGAGCAGTACTTC.

This clone was counted a single time. The chain joins TRBV27 to TRBJ1-2; D perhaps matches TRBD1 (5 bases). There are 14 residues in the CDR3. V gave up 2 bases and J gave up 8 bases, with 15 bases separating them. CDR1 is MNHEY and CDR2 is SMNVEV in the germline V gene (reference sequence). The DNA for the CDR3 is TGTGCCAGCAGTTTAACGACAGCCCCAGAGGGCTACACCTTC. This sequence encodes CASSLTTAPEGYTF.

This sequence joins TRBV2 and TRBJ2-1; TRBD2 matches 9 bases. Germline trimming cut 8 bases from V and 6 bases from J; bases unmatched to any gene: 14. The CDR3 runs 16 residues. Looked up from germline, CDR1 is SNHLY and CDR2 is FYNNEI. In nucleotides, the CDR3 is TGTGCCAGCCGATCATGGCCGGGACTAGCCCGCAATGAGCAGTTCTTC. Its translation: CASRSWPGLARNEQFF. Together with reference TRBV2 and TRBJ2-1, the CDR3 gives the full variable domain: EPEVTQTPSHQVTQMGQEVILRCVPISNHLYFYWYRQILGQKVEFLVSFYNNEISEKSEIFDDQFSVERPDGSNFTLKIRSTKLEDSAMYFCASRSWPGLARNEQFFGPGTRLTVL.

The rearrangement uses TRBV24-1 and TRBJ2-5, with 7 bases lining up with TRBD2. The CDR3 is 15 amino acids. Germline CDR1 and CDR2: KGHDR and SFDVKD. The ends lost 7 bases at V and 5 bases at J; junction bases unmatched: 12. CDR3 residues: CATSKTSPTVETQYF. The CDR3 bases are TGTGCCACCAGCAAGACTAGCCCAACTGTCGAGACCCAGTACTTC.

The chain joins TRBV6-6 to TRBJ2-3; TRBD1 matches at 7 bases. J lost 2 bases, V lost 8 bases, and 7 bases had no gene match. This CDR3 is built from 14 residues. Germline V gene lookup returns CDR1 MNHNY and CDR2 SVGAGI (reference sequence). The CDR3 sequence is CASLRDRYTDTQYF. The CDR3 DNA sequence: TGTGCCAGCCTCCGGGACAGATACACAGATACGCAGTATTTT.

The chain has TRBV12-5 and TRBJ1-5, with 7 bases that match TRBD1. CDR3 size: 16 residues. V gave up 7 bases and J gave up 7 bases; unmatched junction bases: 16. The germline V gene encodes CDR1 LGHNT and CDR2 FRNRAP. The CDR3 protein is CASAPTGSDMWQPQHF. The CDR3 DNA follows: TGTGCTAGTGCCCCGACAGGGTCGGACATGTGGCAGCCCCAGCATTTT.

CDR3 in DNA: TGTGCCAGCAGTCTCCCTCTCTCCAATGAGCAGTTCTTC. The encoded protein is CASSLPLSNEQFF. The chain couples TRBV6-1 to TRBJ2-1, with D uncertain. This CDR3 is built from 13 residues. V lost 5 bases, J lost 6 bases, and 11 bases lay in between. The germline CDR1 and CDR2 sequences are MNHNS and SASEGT.

This clone showed up just once. V is TRBV7-2 and J is TRBJ1-2; 7 bases map to TRBD1. CDR3 size: 14 residues. Germline CDR1 SGHTA, CDR2 FQGNSA. V lost 1 base and J lost 7; bases outside the gene matches: 6. CDR3 in amino acids: CASSLGRQGGGYTF. Written as DNA, the CDR3 is TGTGCCAGCAGCTTAGGTCGACAGGGCGGTGGCTACACCTTC.

This sequence joins TRBV30 and TRBJ2-5; 7 bases line up with TRBD2. J gave up 5 bases and V 0 bases, and 3 bases lay outside the gene matches. Germline-derived CDR1 and CDR2 are GTSNPN and SVGIG (reference sequence). This CDR3 spans 13 amino acids. For the CDR3, the DNA is TGTGCCTGGAGTGTGGGAGGGGTGGAGACCCAGTACTTC. Amino acid sequence: CAWSVGGVETQYF.